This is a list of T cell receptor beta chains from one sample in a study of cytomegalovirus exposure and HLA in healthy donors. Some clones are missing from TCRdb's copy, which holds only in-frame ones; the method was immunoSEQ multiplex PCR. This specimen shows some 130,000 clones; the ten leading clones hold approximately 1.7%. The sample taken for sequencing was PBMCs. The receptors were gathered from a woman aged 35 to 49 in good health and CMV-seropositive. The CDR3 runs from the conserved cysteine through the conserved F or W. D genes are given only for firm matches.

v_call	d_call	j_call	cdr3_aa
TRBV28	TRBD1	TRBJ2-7	CASRSLNPGTGNYEQYF
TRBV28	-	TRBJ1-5	CASSLGGAHQPQHF
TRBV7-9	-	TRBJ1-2	CASSLRDNYGYTF
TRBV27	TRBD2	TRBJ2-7	CASSLRRGYEQYF
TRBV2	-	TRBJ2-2	CASIRAGTGELFF
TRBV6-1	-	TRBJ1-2	CASSVEVSASGYTF
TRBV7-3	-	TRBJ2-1	CASSLGSGPYNEQFF
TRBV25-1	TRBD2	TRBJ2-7	CASSEPSGSYEQYF
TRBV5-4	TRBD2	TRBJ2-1	CASSFQSGSGSYNEQFF
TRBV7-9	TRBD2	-	CASSYGLASYEQYF
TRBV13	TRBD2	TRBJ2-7	CASSPSGRGYEQYF
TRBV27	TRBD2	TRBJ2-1	CASTKGGLAGIYNEQFF
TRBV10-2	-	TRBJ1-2	CASSEGLTGRRRVYGYTF
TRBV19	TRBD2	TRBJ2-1	CASRDQGGLAAYNEQFF
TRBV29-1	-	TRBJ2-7	CSANEGGVSEQYF
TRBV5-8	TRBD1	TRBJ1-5	CASSSGTGGQDNQPQHF
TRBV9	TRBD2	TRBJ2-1	CASSETSGSYNEQFF
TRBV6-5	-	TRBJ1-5	CASSYGRNQPQHF
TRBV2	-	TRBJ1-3	CASSEGVSGNTIYF
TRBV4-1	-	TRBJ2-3	CASSQDGTSTDTQYF
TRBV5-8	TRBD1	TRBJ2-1	CASSLFRGGAYNEQFF
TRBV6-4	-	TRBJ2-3	CASSALGGGIDTQYF
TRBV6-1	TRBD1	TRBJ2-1	CASNRDREYNEQFF
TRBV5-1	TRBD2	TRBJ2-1	CASSREGREQFF
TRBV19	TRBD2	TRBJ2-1	CAHAGDGTYNEQFF
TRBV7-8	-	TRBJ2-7	CASRLSHGDKQYF
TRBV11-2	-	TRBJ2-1	CASSLEVGLEQFF
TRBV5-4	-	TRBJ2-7	CASSLADSPGEQYF
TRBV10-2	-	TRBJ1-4	CASRQSENEKLFF
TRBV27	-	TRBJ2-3	CASSLRGPGADTQYF
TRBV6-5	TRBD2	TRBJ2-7	CASSFLLAGSYEQYF
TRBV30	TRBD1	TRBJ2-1	CAWSLDRVKFF
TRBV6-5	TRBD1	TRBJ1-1	CASSAEGQLNTEAFF
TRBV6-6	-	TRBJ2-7	CASRGSHSYEQYF
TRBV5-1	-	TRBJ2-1	CASTSREEQFF
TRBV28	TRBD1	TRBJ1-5	CASSSDRDPQHF
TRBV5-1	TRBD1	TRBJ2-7	CASSSRPGQAMREQYF
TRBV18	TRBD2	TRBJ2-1	CASSRPPLAGSLNEQFF
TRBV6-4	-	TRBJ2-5	CASSNQVQETQYF
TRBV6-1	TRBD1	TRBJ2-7	CASSEGTGSQYF
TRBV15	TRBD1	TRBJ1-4	CATSRAGGLSEKLFF
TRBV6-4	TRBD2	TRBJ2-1	CASSDSYSGGGDNEQFF
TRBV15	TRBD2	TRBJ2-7	CATSRGLAGVREQYF
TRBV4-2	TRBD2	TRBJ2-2	CASSHETSGSANTGELFF
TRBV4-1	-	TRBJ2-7	CASNRDSPYEQYF
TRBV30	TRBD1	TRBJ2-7	CAWSVDRGQYEQYF
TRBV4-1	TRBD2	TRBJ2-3	CASRLAGGGGDTQYF
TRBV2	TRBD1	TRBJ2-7	CASSVRQGVVEQYF
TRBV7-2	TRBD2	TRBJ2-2	CASSLERGAGGRTGELFF
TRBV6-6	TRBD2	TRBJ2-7	CASSYDREGSYEQYF
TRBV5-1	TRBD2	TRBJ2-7	CASSETSGRYEQYF
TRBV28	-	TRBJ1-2	CASSPPGGEYGYTF